The T cell receptor beta chain under discussion was sequenced for a study of CD8+CD57+ T cells in acquired aplastic anemia. V was trimmed by 6 bases and J by 7 bases, leaving 10 bases between them. This CDR3 has 13 amino acids. Germline values: CDR1 ENHRY, CDR2 SYGVKD. The TCR beta profiling, which covered VDJ combination and CDR3 sequence, was carried out using genomic DNA as the template. TCRdb fed the reads into MiXCR, producing one record per CDR3 protein. The top ten clones hold more than 30% of a sample with about 160,000 distinct CDR3 sequences, about 50% of them seen once. Selection for sequencing was limited to patients who had shown CD8+CD57+ cell expansion by flow cytometry. This clonotype turned up a few times.

The gene calls are TRBV10-3 and TRBJ1-6; TRBD1 might be the D (6 bases). The sequencing sample was made of sorted CD4+, CD8+, or CD8+CD57+ T cells (not recorded which) from PBMCs. The TCR sequence derives from a human donor with aplastic anemia. CDR3 coding DNA: TGTGCCATCAGGGACAGATTGAATTCACCCCTCCACTTT. It yields the protein CAIRDRLNSPLHF.